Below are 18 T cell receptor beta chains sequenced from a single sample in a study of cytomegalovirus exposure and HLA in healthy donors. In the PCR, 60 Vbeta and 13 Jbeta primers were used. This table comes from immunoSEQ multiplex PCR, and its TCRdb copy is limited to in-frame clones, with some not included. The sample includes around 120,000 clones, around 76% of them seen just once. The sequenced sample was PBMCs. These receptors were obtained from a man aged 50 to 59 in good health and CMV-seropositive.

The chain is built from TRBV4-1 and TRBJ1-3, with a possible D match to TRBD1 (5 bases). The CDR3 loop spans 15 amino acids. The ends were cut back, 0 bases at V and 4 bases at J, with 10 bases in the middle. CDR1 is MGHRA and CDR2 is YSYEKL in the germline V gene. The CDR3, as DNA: TGCGCCAGCAGCCAAGATCCGCGGGGGGGAAACACCATATATTTT. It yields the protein CASSQDPRGGNTIYF.

For the CDR3, the DNA is TGTGCCAGCAGTGACGGGGCAGGGGGCGATGAAAAACTGTTTTTT. Translating it yields CASSDGAGGDEKLFF. The V gene is TRBV6-4, the J gene TRBJ1-4; 8 nucleotides match TRBD1. The CDR3 is 15 residues long. The germline V gene encodes CDR1 MRHNA and CDR2 SNTAGT. With 2 bases clipped from V and 6 bases from J, the junction kept 5 bases outside the gene matches.

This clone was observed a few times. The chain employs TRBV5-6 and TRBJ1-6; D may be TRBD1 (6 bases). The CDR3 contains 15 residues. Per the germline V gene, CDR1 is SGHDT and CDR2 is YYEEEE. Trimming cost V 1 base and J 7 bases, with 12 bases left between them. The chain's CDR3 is CASSLRGAWNSPLHF. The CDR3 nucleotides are TGTGCCAGCAGCTTGCGGGGGGCTTGGAATTCACCCCTCCACTTT.

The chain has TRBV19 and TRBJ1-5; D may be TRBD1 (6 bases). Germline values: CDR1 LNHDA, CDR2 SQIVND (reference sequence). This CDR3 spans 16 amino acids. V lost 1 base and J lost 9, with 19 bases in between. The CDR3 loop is CASSIGQQGRLRPQHF. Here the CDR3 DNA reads TGTGCCAGTAGTATAGGTCAACAGGGCCGCCTCCGGCCCCAGCATTTT.

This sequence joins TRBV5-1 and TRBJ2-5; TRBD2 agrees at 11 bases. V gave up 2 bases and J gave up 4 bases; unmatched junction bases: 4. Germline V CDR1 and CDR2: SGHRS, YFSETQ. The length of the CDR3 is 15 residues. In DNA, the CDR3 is TGCGCCAGCAGCTTAACTAGCGGGGGTCGAGAGACCCAGTACTTC. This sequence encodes CASSLTSGGRETQYF.

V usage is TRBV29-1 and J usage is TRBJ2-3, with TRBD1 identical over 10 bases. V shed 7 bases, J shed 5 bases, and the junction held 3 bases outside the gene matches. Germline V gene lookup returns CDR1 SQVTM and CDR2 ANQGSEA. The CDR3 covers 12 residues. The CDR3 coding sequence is TGCAGCGCCGACAGGGGGCAAGATACGCAGTATTTT. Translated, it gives CSADRGQDTQYF.

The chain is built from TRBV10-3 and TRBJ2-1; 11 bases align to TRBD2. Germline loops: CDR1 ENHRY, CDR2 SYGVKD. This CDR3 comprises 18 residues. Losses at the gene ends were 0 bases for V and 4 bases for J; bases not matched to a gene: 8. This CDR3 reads CAISESGGLAETYNEQFF. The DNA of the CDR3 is TGTGCCATCAGTGAGTCGGGGGGACTAGCGGAAACTTACAATGAGCAGTTCTTC.

The CDR3 sequence is CASSINPRGGDGYTF. CDR3 bases: TGTGCCAGCTCAATCAACCCCCGGGGGGGCGATGGCTACACCTTC. The V and J genes are TRBV18 and TRBJ1-2; a possible D gene is TRBD1 (6 bases). The CDR3 loop spans 15 amino acids. Germline V gives CDR1 KGHSH, CDR2 LQKENI. Trimming took 5 bases from V and 6 from J, leaving 19 bases between them.

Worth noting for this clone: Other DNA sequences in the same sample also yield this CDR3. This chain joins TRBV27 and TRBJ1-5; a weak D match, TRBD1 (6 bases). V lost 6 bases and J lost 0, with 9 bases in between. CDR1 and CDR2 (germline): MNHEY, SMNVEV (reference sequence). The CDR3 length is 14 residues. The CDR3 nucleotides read TGTGCCAGCAGCCTACAGGGTAGCAATCAGCCCCAGCATTTT. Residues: CASSLQGSNQPQHF.

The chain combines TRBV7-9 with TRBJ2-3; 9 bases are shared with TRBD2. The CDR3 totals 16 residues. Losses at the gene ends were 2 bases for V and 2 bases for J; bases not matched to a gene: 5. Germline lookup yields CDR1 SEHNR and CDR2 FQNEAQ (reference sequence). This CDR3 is CASSLRRGGPTDTQYF. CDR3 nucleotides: TGTGCCAGCAGCTTACGGCGGGGGGGCCCCACAGATACGCAGTATTTT.

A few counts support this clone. This CDR3 is CATTGVANTEAFF. Here the CDR3 DNA reads TGTGCCACGACAGGGGTGGCGAACACTGAAGCTTTCTTT. The chain joins TRBV6-1 to TRBJ1-1; 8 bases are a match to TRBD1. The length of the CDR3 is 13 residues. Germline CDR1 reads MNHNS; CDR2 reads SASEGT. The trim removed 10 bases at V and 1 base at J, leaving 5 bases unmatched.

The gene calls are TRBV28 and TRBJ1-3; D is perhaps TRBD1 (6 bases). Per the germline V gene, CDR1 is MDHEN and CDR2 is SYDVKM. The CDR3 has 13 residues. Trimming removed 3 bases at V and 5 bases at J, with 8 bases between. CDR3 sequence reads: CASSFQGRNTIYF. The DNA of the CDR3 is TGTGCCAGCAGTTTCCAGGGGCGAAACACCATATATTTT.

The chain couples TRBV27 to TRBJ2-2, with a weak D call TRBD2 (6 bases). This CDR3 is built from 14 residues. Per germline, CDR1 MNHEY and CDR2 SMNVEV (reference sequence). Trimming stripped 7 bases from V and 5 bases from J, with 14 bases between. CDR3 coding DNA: TGTGCCAGCATGGTACGGGAGAAAACCGGGGAGCTGTTTTTT. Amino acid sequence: CASMVREKTGELFF.

The chain's CDR3 is CASSIQREGRNEQFF. CDR3 DNA sequence: TGTGCCAGCAGCATTCAGCGGGAGGGCCGCAATGAGCAGTTCTTC. The rearrangement uses TRBV6-5 and TRBJ2-1, with TRBD2 identical over 10 bases. Per the germline V gene, CDR1 is MNHEY and CDR2 is SVGAGI. The CDR3 has 15 residues. J was trimmed by 6 bases and V by 6 bases; bases with no gene match: 8.

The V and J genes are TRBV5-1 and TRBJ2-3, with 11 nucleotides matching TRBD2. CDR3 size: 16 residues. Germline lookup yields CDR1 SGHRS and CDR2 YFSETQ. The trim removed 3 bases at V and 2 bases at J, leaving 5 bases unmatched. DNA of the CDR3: TGCGCCAGCAGCTCAGGGGGACTAGCGGACACAGATACGCAGTATTTT. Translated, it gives CASSSGGLADTDTQYF. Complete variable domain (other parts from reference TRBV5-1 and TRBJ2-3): KAGVTQTPRYLIKTRGQQVTLSCSPISGHRSVSWYQQTPGQGLQFLFEYFSETQRNKGNFPGRFSGRQFSNSRSEMNVSTLELGDSALYLCASSSGGLADTDTQYFGPGTRLTVL.

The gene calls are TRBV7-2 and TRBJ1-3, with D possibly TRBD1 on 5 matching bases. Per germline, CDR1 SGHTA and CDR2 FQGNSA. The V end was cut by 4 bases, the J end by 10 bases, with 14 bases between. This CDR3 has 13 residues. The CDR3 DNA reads TGTGCCAGCAGCTCGGGGGTACAGGAGACCATATATTTT. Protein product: CASSSGVQETIYF. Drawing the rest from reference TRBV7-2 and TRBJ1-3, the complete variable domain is GAGVSQSPSNKVTEKGKDVELRCDPISGHTALYWYRQSLGQGLEFLIYFQGNSAPDKSGLPSDRFSAERTGGSVSTLTIQRTQQEDSAVYLCASSSGVQETIYFGEGSWLTVV.

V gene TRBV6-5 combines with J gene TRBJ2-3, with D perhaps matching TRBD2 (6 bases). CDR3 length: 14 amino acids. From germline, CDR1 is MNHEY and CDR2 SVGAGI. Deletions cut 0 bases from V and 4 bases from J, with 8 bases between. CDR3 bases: TGTGCCAGCAGTTACTCGTGGGGGGCAGATACGCAGTATTTT. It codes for CASSYSWGADTQYF.

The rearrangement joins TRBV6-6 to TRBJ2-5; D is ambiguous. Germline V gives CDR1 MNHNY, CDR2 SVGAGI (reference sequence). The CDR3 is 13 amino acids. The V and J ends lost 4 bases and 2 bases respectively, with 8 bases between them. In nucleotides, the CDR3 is TGTGCCAGCAGTTCCTTTCGTCAAGAGACCCAGTACTTC. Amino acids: CASSSFRQETQYF.